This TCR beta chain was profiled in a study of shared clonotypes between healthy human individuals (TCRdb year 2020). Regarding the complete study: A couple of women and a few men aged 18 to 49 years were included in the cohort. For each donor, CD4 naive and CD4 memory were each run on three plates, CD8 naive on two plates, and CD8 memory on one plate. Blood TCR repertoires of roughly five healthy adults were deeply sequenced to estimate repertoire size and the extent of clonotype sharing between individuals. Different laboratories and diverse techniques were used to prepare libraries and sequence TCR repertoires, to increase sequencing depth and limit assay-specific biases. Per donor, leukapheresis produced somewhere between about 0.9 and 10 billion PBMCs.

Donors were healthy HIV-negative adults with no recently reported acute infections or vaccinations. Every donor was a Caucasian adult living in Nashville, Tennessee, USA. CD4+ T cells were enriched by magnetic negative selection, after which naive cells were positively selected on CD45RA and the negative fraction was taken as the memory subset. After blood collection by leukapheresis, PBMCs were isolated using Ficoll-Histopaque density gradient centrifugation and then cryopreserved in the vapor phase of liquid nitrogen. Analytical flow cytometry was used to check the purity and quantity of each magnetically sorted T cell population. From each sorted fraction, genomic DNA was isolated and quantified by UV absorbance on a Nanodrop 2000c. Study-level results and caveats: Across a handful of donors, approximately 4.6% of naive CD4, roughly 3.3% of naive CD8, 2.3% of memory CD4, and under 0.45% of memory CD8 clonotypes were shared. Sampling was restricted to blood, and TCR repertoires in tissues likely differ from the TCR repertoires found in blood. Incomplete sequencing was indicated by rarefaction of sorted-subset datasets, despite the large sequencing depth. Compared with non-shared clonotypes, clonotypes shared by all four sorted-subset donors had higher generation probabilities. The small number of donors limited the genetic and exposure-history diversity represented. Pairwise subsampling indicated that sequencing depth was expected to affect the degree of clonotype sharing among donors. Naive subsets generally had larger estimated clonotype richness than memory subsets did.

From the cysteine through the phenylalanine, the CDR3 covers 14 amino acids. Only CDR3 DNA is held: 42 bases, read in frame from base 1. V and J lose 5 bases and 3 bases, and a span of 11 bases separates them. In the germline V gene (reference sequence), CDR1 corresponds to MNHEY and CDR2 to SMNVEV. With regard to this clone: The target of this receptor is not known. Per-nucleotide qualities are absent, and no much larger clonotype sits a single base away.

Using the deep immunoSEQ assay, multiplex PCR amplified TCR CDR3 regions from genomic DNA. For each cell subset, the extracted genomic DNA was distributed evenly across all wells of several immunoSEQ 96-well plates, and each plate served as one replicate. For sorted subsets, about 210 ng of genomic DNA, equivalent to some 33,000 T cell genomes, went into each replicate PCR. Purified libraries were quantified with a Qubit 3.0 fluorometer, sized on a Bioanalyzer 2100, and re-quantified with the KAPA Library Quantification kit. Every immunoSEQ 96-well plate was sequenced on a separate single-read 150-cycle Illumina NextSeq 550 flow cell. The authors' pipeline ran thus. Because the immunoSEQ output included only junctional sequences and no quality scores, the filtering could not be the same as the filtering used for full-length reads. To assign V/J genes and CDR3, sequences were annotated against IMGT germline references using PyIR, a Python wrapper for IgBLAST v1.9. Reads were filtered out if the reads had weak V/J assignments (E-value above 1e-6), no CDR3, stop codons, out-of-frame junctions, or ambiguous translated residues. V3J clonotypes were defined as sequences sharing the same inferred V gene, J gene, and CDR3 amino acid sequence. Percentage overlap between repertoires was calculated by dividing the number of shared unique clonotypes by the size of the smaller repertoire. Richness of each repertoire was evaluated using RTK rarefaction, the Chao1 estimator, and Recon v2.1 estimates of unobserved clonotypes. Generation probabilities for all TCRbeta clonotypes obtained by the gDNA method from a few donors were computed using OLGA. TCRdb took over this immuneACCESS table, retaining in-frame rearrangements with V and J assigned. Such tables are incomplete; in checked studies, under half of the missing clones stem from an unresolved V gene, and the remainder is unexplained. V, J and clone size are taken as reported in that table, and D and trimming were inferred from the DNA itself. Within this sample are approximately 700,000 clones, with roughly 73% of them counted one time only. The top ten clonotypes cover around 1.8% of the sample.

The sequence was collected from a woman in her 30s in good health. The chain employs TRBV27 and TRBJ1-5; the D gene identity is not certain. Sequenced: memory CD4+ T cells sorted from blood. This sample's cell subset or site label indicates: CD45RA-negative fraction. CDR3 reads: CASSPLGSNQPQHF. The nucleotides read TGTGCCAGCAGTCCGTTGGGGTCCAATCAGCCCCAGCATTTT.